The clone carrying this T cell receptor beta chain was recorded a few times. Its matching antigen is unknown. These data are taken from a study of identical twins. Study-level points and caveats: Modelling underestimated the level of out-of-frame TCR alpha sharing observed in monozygotic twins. Invariant T cells like MAIT and iNKT could partly confound the zero-insertion analyses. The study drew conclusions from cross-sectional statistical analysis, not from following the same donors.

TCRdb re-analysed the 5' RACE reads in MiXCR, keeping a single row per CDR3 protein. The sample carries around 290,000 distinct CDR3 sequences, 8.5% to 9.5% recorded once. Germline V gives CDR1 SEHNR, CDR2 FQNEAQ (reference sequence). CDR3 length equals 14 residues. Between the trimmed V and J ends, which lost 1 base and 6 bases, there was a span of 10 bases. The same sample was also studied in work on yellow fever vaccine responses in identical twins.

The receptor's source is a woman aged 18-29 years in good health. The chain joins TRBV7-9 to TRBJ2-1; TRBD2 is a possible D gene (6 bases). Source material: CD8+ T cells sorted from blood. DNA for the CDR3: TGTGCCAGCAGCTTAGTAGCTAGCGCCAATGAGCAGTTCTTC. Translation: CASSLVASANEQFF.